The 7 T cell receptor beta chains in this list originate from one sample, sequenced in a study of T cell responses to AZD1222 COVID-19 vaccine. Clones were sequenced by immunoSEQ multiplex PCR, and TCRdb holds only the in-frame ones, with some missing. The sample lists approximately 99,000 clones; approximately 89% were seen once. Sequenced here: peripheral blood, sampled 28 days after the second AZD1222 dose. The origin of the receptors is an adult who received the AZD1222 COVID-19 vaccine.

This clone was found once. The chain links TRBV10-3 to TRBJ2-2; D perhaps matches TRBD1 (6 bases). V was trimmed by 7 bases and J by 0 bases, leaving 12 bases between them. CDR3 size: 15 residues. Germline-derived CDR1 and CDR2 are ENHRY and SYGVKD. The CDR3: CAITTGSANTGELFF. Here the CDR3 DNA reads TGTGCCATCACCACAGGGAGTGCGAACACCGGGGAGCTGTTTTTT.

J is TRBJ2-1 and V is TRBV3-1 (or the pseudogene TRBV3-2); TRBD2 matches at 7 bases. V was clipped by 6 bases and J by 9 bases; unmatched bases: 5. The CDR3 loop spans 12 amino acids. Germline V gene sequence: CDR1 LGHDT, CDR2 YNNKEL (reference sequence). The CDR3 sequence is CASSPAGSEQFF. The CDR3 bases are TGTGCCAGCAGTCCAGCGGGGAGTGAGCAGTTCTTC.

There are a few counts of this clone. The CDR3 here is CASSEGSGRNQPQHF. In nucleotides, the CDR3 is TGTGCCAGCAGTGAAGGATCTGGAAGGAATCAGCCCCAGCATTTT. The chain carries TRBV2 and TRBJ1-5; D not resolved. The CDR3 extends over 15 amino acids. CDR1 is SNHLY and CDR2 is FYNNEI in the germline V gene. Trimming shortened V by 1 base and J by 4 bases, and 11 bases separated the two germline ends. Full variable domain (rest looked up from reference TRBV2 and TRBJ1-5): EPEVTQTPSHQVTQMGQEVILRCVPISNHLYFYWYRQILGQKVEFLVSFYNNEISEKSEIFDDQFSVERPDGSNFTLKIRSTKLEDSAMYFCASSEGSGRNQPQHFGDGTRLSIL.

The V and J genes are TRBV28 and TRBJ2-7; 10 positions agree with TRBD1. The germline V gene encodes CDR1 MDHEN and CDR2 SYDVKM. J was trimmed by 2 bases and V by 3 bases; bases with no gene match: 13. CDR3 length: 18 amino acids. Written as DNA, the CDR3 is TGTGCCAGCAGTTTGGGACAGGGGTTTGCGGCGGCGACCTACGAGCAGTACTTC. This encodes CASSLGQGFAAATYEQYF.

V usage is TRBV18 and J usage is TRBJ1-4; D not certain. Looked up from germline, CDR1 is KGHSH and CDR2 is LQKENI. The length of the CDR3 is 14 residues. V lost 1 base and J lost 4, with 7 bases in between. CDR3 DNA: TGTGCCAGCTCACCACGAGGAAATAATGAAAAACTGTTTTTT. Protein: CASSPRGNNEKLFF. Combining the CDR3 with reference TRBV18 and TRBJ1-4 gives the whole variable domain NAGVMQNPRHLVRRRGQEARLRCSPMKGHSHVYWYRQLPEEGLKFMVYLQKENIIDESGMPKERFSAEFPKEGPSILRIQQVVRGDSAAYFCASSPRGNNEKLFFGSGTQLSVL.

The chain joins TRBV28 to TRBJ2-5; no firm D call. Trimming took 3 bases from V and 0 from J, leaving 8 bases between them. This CDR3 has 14 amino acids. The germline gives CDR1 MDHEN, CDR2 SYDVKM. DNA of the CDR3: TGTGCCAGCAGTTTTGGACCAAACCAAGAGACCCAGTACTTC. Amino acid sequence: CASSFGPNQETQYF.

The chain is built from TRBV11-2 and TRBJ2-1; possible D gene TRBD2, 6 bases. Germline lookup yields CDR1 SGHAT and CDR2 FQNNGV. With 6 bases removed from V and 7 bases from J, the gap between germline ends came to 7 bases. The CDR3 is 11 residues long. This CDR3 reads CASRDYNEQFF. CDR3 nucleotides: TGTGCCAGCAGGGACTATAATGAGCAGTTCTTC.